This is a list of T cell receptor beta chains from one sample in a study of PD-L1 blockade in urothelial cancer. The repertoire was sequenced with immunoSEQ multiplex PCR; TCRdb's copy has only in-frame clones and lacks some. The top ten clones hold more than 12% of a sample with about 72,000 clones, approximately 86% of them seen once. This sample comprised PBMCs, obtained around atezolizumab (anti-PD-L1) treatment. All receptors derive from a man in his sixties with urothelial cancer. CDR3s include the opening cysteine and the closing phenylalanine or tryptophan. The D gene is left open where the match is weak. Some rows mark clone size as missing; the rest say once, few, many or name a class of expanded clone.

j_gene: TRBJ2-7
abundance: .
d_gene: .
v_gene: TRBV15
CDR3aa: CATSRGGRGAYEQYF
CDR3nt: TGTGCCACCAGCAGAGGGGGCAGGGGGGCCTACGAGCAGTACTTC

j_gene: TRBJ2-7
abundance: .
d_gene: TRBD1
v_gene: TRBV10-3
CDR3aa: CAIRGQEMTYEQYF
CDR3nt: TGTGCCATCAGGGGACAGGAGATGACCTACGAGCAGTACTTC

j_gene: TRBJ2-3
abundance: .
d_gene: TRBD1
v_gene: TRBV2
CDR3aa: CASVRGQGAYTDTQYF
CDR3nt: TGTGCCAGCGTCAGGGGGCAGGGGGCGTATACAGATACGCAGTATTTT

j_gene: TRBJ2-3
abundance: .
d_gene: .
v_gene: TRBV2
CDR3aa: CASSEEGGPPTDTQYF
CDR3nt: TGTGCCAGCAGTGAAGAGGGGGGGCCCCCCACAGATACGCAGTATTTT

j_gene: TRBJ2-5
abundance: .
d_gene: .
v_gene: TRBV5-1
CDR3aa: CASSPRQVWETQYF
CDR3nt: TGCGCCAGCAGCCCCAGACAGGTTTGGGAGACCCAGTACTTC

j_gene: TRBJ1-5
abundance: .
d_gene: .
v_gene: TRBV30
CDR3aa: CAWRDRGDQPQHF
CDR3nt: TGTGCCTGGAGGGACCGGGGTGATCAGCCCCAGCATTTT

j_gene: TRBJ2-1
abundance: .
d_gene: TRBD2
v_gene: TRBV4-1
CDR3aa: CAAGTSAYSSYNEQFF
CDR3nt: TGCGCCGCCGGGACTAGCGCCTATAGCTCCTACAATGAGCAGTTCTTC

j_gene: TRBJ2-1
abundance: .
d_gene: TRBD2
v_gene: TRBV7-2
CDR3aa: CASSLEAGGRSEQFF
CDR3nt: TGTGCCAGCAGCTTAGAAGCGGGGGGGCGGAGTGAGCAGTTCTTC

j_gene: TRBJ2-7
abundance: .
d_gene: TRBD2
v_gene: TRBV7-2
CDR3aa: CASSFRLAGDYEQYF
CDR3nt: TGTGCCAGCAGCTTCCGACTAGCGGGTGACTACGAGCAGTACTTC

j_gene: TRBJ1-6
abundance: few
d_gene: .
v_gene: TRBV30
CDR3aa: CAWNGAPGSPLHF
CDR3nt: TGTGCCTGGAACGGAGCGCCGGGATCACCCCTCCACTTT

j_gene: TRBJ1-2
abundance: .
d_gene: TRBD1
v_gene: TRBV6-6
CDR3aa: CASSYHTGTDGYTF
CDR3nt: TGTGCCAGCAGTTACCATACCGGGACAGATGGCTACACCTTC

j_gene: TRBJ1-5
abundance: .
d_gene: TRBD1
v_gene: TRBV30
CDR3aa: CAWGQGYSNQPQHF
CDR3nt: TGTGCCTGGGGACAGGGGTATAGCAATCAGCCCCAGCATTTT

j_gene: TRBJ2-4
abundance: .
d_gene: TRBD2
v_gene: TRBV13
CDR3aa: CASSSMTSGGPLAKNIQYF
CDR3nt: TGTGCCAGCAGCTCCATGACTAGCGGGGGGCCACTAGCCAAAAACATTCAGTACTTC

j_gene: TRBJ1-6
abundance: .
d_gene: .
v_gene: TRBV7-9
CDR3aa: CASSSLQGISPLHF
CDR3nt: TGTGCCAGCAGCTCGCTCCAGGGGATTTCACCCCTCCACTTT

j_gene: TRBJ2-7
abundance: .
d_gene: .
v_gene: TRBV4-3
CDR3aa: CASSQDPGEPYEQYF
CDR3nt: TGCGCCAGCAGCCAAGATCCAGGGGAGCCCTACGAGCAGTACTTC

j_gene: TRBJ2-1
abundance: .
d_gene: TRBD2
v_gene: TRBV7-2
CDR3aa: CASSSLAGAVFNEQFF
CDR3nt: TGTGCCAGCAGCTCACTAGCGGGGGCCGTATTCAATGAGCAGTTCTTC

j_gene: TRBJ2-1
abundance: few
d_gene: .
v_gene: TRBV10-1
CDR3aa: CASSESVRGPPYNEQFF
CDR3nt: TGCGCCAGCAGTGAGTCGGTGCGGGGGCCTCCCTACAATGAGCAGTTCTTC

j_gene: TRBJ2-5
abundance: .
d_gene: TRBD1
v_gene: TRBV19
CDR3aa: CATQEGGIQETQYF
CDR3nt: TGTGCCACCCAAGAAGGGGGCATACAAGAGACCCAGTACTTC

j_gene: TRBJ2-1
abundance: .
d_gene: TRBD2
v_gene: TRBV4-3
CDR3aa: CASSIASGGGGRVEQFF
CDR3nt: TGCGCCAGCAGCATCGCTAGCGGGGGTGGGGGGCGCGTTGAGCAGTTCTTC

j_gene: TRBJ1-2
abundance: .
d_gene: .
v_gene: TRBV9
CDR3aa: CASSLSSNYGYTF
CDR3nt: TGTGCCAGCAGCTTGAGCTCTAACTATGGCTACACCTTC

j_gene: TRBJ1-3
abundance: .
d_gene: .
v_gene: TRBV5-5
CDR3aa: CASMVLVSGNTIYF
CDR3nt: TGTGCCAGCATGGTCCTCGTGAGTGGAAACACCATATATTTT

j_gene: TRBJ2-7
abundance: few
d_gene: .
v_gene: TRBV6-6
CDR3aa: CASSFQGEEDEQYF
CDR3nt: TGTGCCAGCAGTTTTCAGGGGGAGGAAGACGAGCAGTACTTC

j_gene: TRBJ1-1
abundance: few
d_gene: .
v_gene: TRBV25-1
CDR3aa: CASSGEGGKTEAFF
CDR3nt: TGTGCCAGCAGTGGGGAGGGCGGCAAAACTGAAGCTTTCTTT

j_gene: TRBJ2-1
abundance: once
d_gene: TRBD1
v_gene: TRBV5-8
CDR3aa: CASTRDRIHNEQFF
CDR3nt: TGTGCCAGCACCCGGGACAGGATTCACAATGAGCAGTTCTTC

j_gene: TRBJ1-1
abundance: .
d_gene: TRBD1
v_gene: TRBV15
CDR3aa: CAASRERTGSTEAFF
CDR3nt: TGTGCCGCCAGCAGAGAAAGGACAGGGAGCACTGAAGCTTTCTTT

j_gene: TRBJ1-1
abundance: .
d_gene: .
v_gene: TRBV19
CDR3aa: CASTGGARINTEAFF
CDR3nt: TGTGCCAGTACGGGGGGGGCGCGGATTAACACTGAAGCTTTCTTT

j_gene: TRBJ2-1
abundance: .
d_gene: .
v_gene: TRBV29-1
CDR3aa: CSVLRQTAYNEQFF
CDR3nt: TGCAGCGTTTTGAGACAGACCGCCTACAATGAGCAGTTCTTC

j_gene: TRBJ1-4
abundance: once
d_gene: TRBD1
v_gene: TRBV7-9
CDR3aa: CASGTGGVREKLFF
CDR3nt: TGTGCCAGCGGAACAGGGGGCGTACGTGAAAAACTGTTTTTT

j_gene: TRBJ2-3
abundance: .
d_gene: .
v_gene: TRBV4-2
CDR3aa: CASSQVRDTQYF
CDR3nt: TGTGCCAGCAGCCAAGTTCGAGATACGCAGTATTTT

j_gene: TRBJ2-5
abundance: .
d_gene: .
v_gene: TRBV7-3
CDR3aa: CASSLGHNVGTQYF
CDR3nt: TGTGCCAGCAGCTTGGGACACAACGTAGGGACCCAGTACTTC

j_gene: TRBJ2-1
abundance: .
d_gene: .
v_gene: TRBV9
CDR3aa: CASSHAAPDNEQFF
CDR3nt: TGTGCCAGCAGCCACGCGGCGCCGGACAATGAGCAGTTCTTC

j_gene: TRBJ2-2
abundance: .
d_gene: TRBD2
v_gene: TRBV27
CDR3aa: CASSPTPGGAGTGELFF
CDR3nt: TGTGCCAGCAGTCCCACCCCCGGGGGGGCGGGCACCGGGGAGCTGTTTTTT

j_gene: TRBJ1-4
abundance: .
d_gene: TRBD1
v_gene: TRBV5-1
CDR3aa: CASSLGQGVYEKLFF
CDR3nt: TGCGCCAGCAGCTTGGGACAGGGTGTTTATGAAAAACTGTTTTTT

j_gene: TRBJ1-2
abundance: .
d_gene: .
v_gene: TRBV7-8
CDR3aa: CASSLEIQTNYGYTF
CDR3nt: TGTGCCAGCAGCTTAGAGATACAAACTAACTATGGCTACACCTTC

j_gene: TRBJ1-2
abundance: once
d_gene: .
v_gene: TRBV30
CDR3aa: CASHRVSYGYTF
CDR3nt: TGTGCCAGCCACAGGGTTAGCTATGGCTACACCTTC

j_gene: TRBJ2-5
abundance: once
d_gene: TRBD2
v_gene: TRBV7-3
CDR3aa: CASSYSGGAGETQYF
CDR3nt: TGTGCCAGCAGTTATAGCGGGGGGGCGGGTGAGACCCAGTACTTC

j_gene: TRBJ2-7
abundance: .
d_gene: .
v_gene: TRBV6-5
CDR3aa: CASRLTQGYEQYF
CDR3nt: TGTGCCAGCAGATTAACCCAGGGCTACGAGCAGTACTTC